Following are 21 T cell receptor beta chains from one sample sequenced in a study of cytomegalovirus exposure and HLA in healthy donors (dated by TCRdb to 2016 to 2017). The library was made by the immunoSEQ multiplex PCR assay. For the multiplex PCR, a mixture combining 60 forward primers for TCR Vbeta segments and 13 reverse primers for TCR Jbeta segments was used. The source is immuneACCESS, and TCRdb retained only in-frame sequences with V and J called. Part of the clones is not carried over; for the studies checked, unresolved V genes explain less than half of this, and the remainder is unexplained. This sample lists around 180,000 clones; about 80% were detected once. The biggest ten clones account for approximately 0.99% of the sample. Sequences were obtained from PBMCs. These receptors were obtained from a woman aged 40 to 50 in good health and CMV-seronegative.

The rearrangement joins TRBV30 to TRBJ2-5; no clear D gene. From germline, CDR1 is GTSNPN and CDR2 SVGIG (reference sequence). V dropped 3 bases and J dropped 1 base, with 6 bases sitting between them. This CDR3 comprises 12 residues. CDR3 nucleotides: TGTGCCTGGAGCCTAGTCCAAGAGACCCAGTACTTC. Protein sequence: CAWSLVQETQYF.

This clone was detected only once. The chain has TRBV18 and TRBJ1-1; D perhaps matches TRBD1 (5 bases). The CDR3 consists of 13 residues. Per the germline V gene, CDR1 is KGHSH and CDR2 is LQKENI. Between the trimmed V and J ends, which lost 3 bases and 2 bases, there was a span of 7 bases. The CDR3 here is CASSPGLNTEAFF. CDR3 sequence (DNA): TGTGCCAGCTCACCGGGACTCAACACTGAAGCTTTCTTT.

The V call is TRBV18, the J call TRBJ2-1, with TRBD2 matching 10 bases. With 2 bases clipped from V and 7 bases from J, the junction kept 17 bases outside the gene matches. The CDR3 extends over 19 amino acids. The germline V gene encodes CDR1 KGHSH and CDR2 LQKENI. In nucleotides, the CDR3 is TGTGCCAGCTCACCAGCCAATCAACTTAGCGGGAGGAAGATGAATGAGCAGTTCTTC. Translating it yields CASSPANQLSGRKMNEQFF.

The chain couples TRBV19 to TRBJ2-1; possibly TRBD2 for D (5 bases). Germline CDR1 LNHDA, CDR2 SQIVND (reference sequence). This CDR3 region has 16 residues. The V end was cut by 7 bases, the J end by 1 base, with 17 bases between. The CDR3 region is CASTPGGLFSYNEQFF. In DNA, the CDR3 is TGTGCCAGTACCCCCGGCGGGCTGTTTTCCTACAATGAGCAGTTCTTC.

Only one count was recorded for this clone. The chain couples TRBV13 to TRBJ2-3, with TRBD1 matching 7 bases. This CDR3 region has 15 residues. After removal of 0 bases from V and 5 bases from J, the junction contained 5 bases not matched to a gene. Germline CDR1 and CDR2: PRHDT and FYEKMQ (reference sequence). CDR3 sequence (DNA): TGTGCCAGCAGCTTAGGGACAGGGTCAAGAGATACGCAGTATTTT. It codes for CASSLGTGSRDTQYF.

This chain connects TRBV12-5 to TRBJ1-1, with 8 bases lining up with TRBD1. Germline values: CDR1 LGHNT, CDR2 FRNRAP. V shed 1 base, J shed 5 bases, and the junction held 6 bases outside the gene matches. The CDR3 contains 15 residues. CDR3 nucleotides: TGTGCTAGTGGTTTGGCTTACACAGGGGGAACTGAAGCTTTCTTT. As protein: CASGLAYTGGTEAFF. Full variable domain (outside the CDR3, taken from reference TRBV12-5 and TRBJ1-1): DARVTQTPRHKVTEMGQEVTMRCQPILGHNTVFWYRQTMMQGLELLAYFRNRAPLDDSGMPKDRFSAEMPDATLATLKIQPSEPRDSAVYFCASGLAYTGGTEAFFGQGTRLTVV.

V is TRBV6-5 and J is TRBJ1-1, with TRBD1 matching over 8 bases. Germline V gene lookup returns CDR1 MNHEY and CDR2 SVGAGI. Unmatched junction bases numbered 4, after V lost 5 bases and J lost 5 bases. This CDR3 comprises 13 residues. The CDR3 region is CASSNDRGTEAFF. The CDR3 coding sequence is TGTGCCAGCAGTAACGACAGGGGAACTGAAGCTTTCTTT.

This clone came up a few times. This rearrangement joins TRBV9 to TRBJ2-6; D uncertain. Trimming shortened V by 3 bases and J by 1 base, and 5 bases separated the two germline ends. Germline CDR1 reads SGDLS; CDR2 reads YYNGEE. The CDR3 is 14 residues long. The CDR3 DNA sequence: TGTGCCAGCAGCGAGAGATCTGGGGCCAACGTCCTGACTTTC. Protein product: CASSERSGANVLTF.

CDR3 sequence (DNA): TGCGCCAGCAGCTGGACAGGCGGAGGGAACACTGAAGCTTTCTTT. Translation gives CASSWTGGGNTEAFF. The genes are TRBV5-1 and TRBJ1-1, with 7 bases matching TRBD1. Looked up from germline, CDR1 is SGHRS and CDR2 is YFSETQ. This CDR3 is built from 15 residues. The junction had 6 bases not matched to a gene; V was cut back by 3 bases and J by 1 base.

The chain is built from TRBV5-4 and TRBJ2-3; 7 bases line up with TRBD2. This CDR3 contains 14 residues. Germline V lookup: CDR1 SGHNT, CDR2 YYREEE (reference sequence). The junction had 3 bases not matched to a gene; V was cut back by 3 bases and J by 2 bases. CDR3 protein: CASSYRDYTDTQYF. The CDR3 bases are TGTGCCAGCAGCTACCGGGACTACACAGATACGCAGTATTTT.

The genes are TRBV4-3 and TRBJ2-3; TRBD2 matches at 7 bases. Germline-derived CDR1 and CDR2 are LGHNA and YSLEER. The CDR3 is made up of 12 amino acids. The V segment lost 9 bases and the J segment 2 bases; nucleotides outside the gene matches: 2. In DNA, the CDR3 is TGCGCCAGGGGGGGGTTCACAGATACGCAGTATTTT. Its protein product is CARGGFTDTQYF.

The V and J genes are TRBV18 and TRBJ1-3, with 8 nucleotides matching TRBD1. V shed 5 bases, J shed 2 bases, and the junction held 5 bases outside the gene matches. Per germline, CDR1 KGHSH and CDR2 LQKENI. This CDR3 spans 15 amino acids. The CDR3 reads CASSGQGIPGNTIYF. The CDR3 DNA reads as TGTGCCAGCTCAGGACAGGGAATTCCTGGAAACACCATATATTTT.

A remark on this clone: Other DNA sequences within the sample encode an identical CDR3. This sequence joins TRBV13 and TRBJ1-2, with 9 positions matching TRBD1. V lost 3 bases and J lost 6; bases outside the gene matches: 2. The germline V gene has CDR1 PRHDT and CDR2 FYEKMQ (reference sequence). The CDR3 sequence is 13 residues long. As DNA, the CDR3 is TGTGCCAGCAGCTTGGGACAGGGTGATGGCTACACCTTC. Translation: CASSLGQGDGYTF.

The rearrangement links TRBV6-5 to TRBJ2-7; D remains ambiguous. The CDR3 runs 11 residues. Germline lookup yields CDR1 MNHEY and CDR2 SVGAGI. V was clipped by 4 bases and J by 7 bases, with 8 bases between them. As DNA, the CDR3 is TGTGCCAGCAGTTCCGTGCAGGAGCAGTACTTC. Translating it yields CASSSVQEQYF.

The rearrangement uses TRBV7-2 and TRBJ1-2, with 8 bases matching TRBD1. The CDR3 is 15 amino acids. The V gene's germline CDR1 is SGHTA and CDR2 FQGNSA. Unmatched junction bases numbered 8, after V lost 4 bases and J lost 4 bases. The CDR3 nucleotides read TGTGCCAGCAGCTCCTCCGGACAGGGCAGCTATGGCTACACCTTC. Translating it yields CASSSSGQGSYGYTF.

The chain couples TRBV5-1 to TRBJ2-3, with 8 bases that match TRBD1. Germline lookup yields CDR1 SGHRS and CDR2 YFSETQ. V trimming: 1 base; J trimming: 6 bases; junction bases outside the gene matches: 7. This CDR3 comprises 15 residues. CDR3 sequence (DNA): TGCGCCAGCAGCTTGTCCCCGACAGGGGTTGATACGCAGTATTTT. Its translation: CASSLSPTGVDTQYF.

This clone was counted a single time. The chain employs TRBV2 and TRBJ2-3; a possible D gene is TRBD1 (5 bases). Germline lookup yields CDR1 SNHLY and CDR2 FYNNEI. The CDR3 spans 15 residues. V lost 7 bases, J lost 2 bases, and 16 bases lay in between. CDR3 protein: CASNDLVGDTDTQYF. The CDR3 nucleotides read TGTGCCAGCAACGATCTCGTAGGGGACACAGATACGCAGTATTTT.

The chain has TRBV18 and TRBJ1-5, with D possibly TRBD1 on 5 matching bases. CDR3 size: 14 residues. Germline V gene sequence: CDR1 KGHSH, CDR2 LQKENI. V was pared by 6 bases and J by 7 bases, with 16 bases between. CDR3 region: CASSPTGVRQPQHF. CDR3 in DNA: TGTGCCAGCTCGCCAACGGGGGTCCGGCAGCCCCAGCATTTT.

The rearrangement links TRBV7-8 to TRBJ1-5; 8 nucleotides line up with TRBD1. Germline CDR1 and CDR2: SGHVS and FQNEAQ. This CDR3 has 18 amino acids. V dropped 2 bases and J dropped 4; count of bases not matched to a gene: 13. The CDR3 bases are TGTGCCAGCAGCTTACTCTGGAGGAGGACAGGGACAAATCAGCCCCAGCATTTT. This gives the protein CASSLLWRRTGTNQPQHF.

The J gene is TRBJ2-1, the V gene TRBV7-9; the match to TRBD2 covers 10 bases. V gave up 0 bases and J gave up 4 bases; unmatched junction bases: 6. This CDR3 comprises 17 residues. The germline V gene has CDR1 SEHNR and CDR2 FQNEAQ (reference sequence). CDR3 sequence: CASSLAGGLAIYNEQFF. In DNA, the CDR3 is TGTGCCAGCAGCTTAGCGGGGGGACTAGCGATATACAATGAGCAGTTCTTC. Full variable domain (remainder filled in from reference TRBV7-9 and TRBJ2-1): DTGVSQNPRHKITKRGQNVTFRCDPISEHNRLYWYRQTLGQGPEFLTYFQNEAQLEKSRLLSDRFSAERPKGSFSTLEIQRTEQGDSAMYLCASSLAGGLAIYNEQFFGPGTRLTVL.

Of note for this clone: Other DNA sequences in this specimen translate into the identical CDR3. V usage is TRBV27 and J usage is TRBJ2-6; D is unclear. The CDR3 length is 15 residues. Trimming removed 3 bases at V and 2 bases at J, with 8 bases between. In germline, CDR1 is MNHEY, CDR2 SMNVEV (reference sequence). As DNA, the CDR3 is TGTGCCAGCAGTTTGCAGGTGGCTGGGGCCAACGTCCTGACTTTC. It translates to CASSLQVAGANVLTF.